This T cell receptor (beta chain) was captured in a study of blood T cell repertoires in COVID-19. Study in general: Acute-phase and convalescent COVID-19 samples originated in the United States, Italy and Spain. PBMCs, B-cell-depleted T cells, or T cells were the source of the cDNA or gDNA that made up the material.

Per the study methods: Estimation of nucleated cell counts was performed using reference gene primer amplification. Method: immunoSEQ multiplex PCR; TCRdb's copy keeps in-frame clones and lacks some. Clonal size and the V and J genes are those of that table, whereas D and trimming came from the DNA. The table has about 210,000 clones, roughly nine tenths seen once. CDR1 is MDHEN and CDR2 is SYDVKM in the germline V gene. V was clipped by 8 bases and J by 6 bases; unmatched bases: 15. This CDR3 has 17 amino acids. Sequences were obtained from peripheral blood. The receptor comes from a middle-aged man with acute or convalescent COVID-19. The chain uses TRBV28 and TRBJ2-7; 14 bases fit TRBD2. CDR3 coding DNA: TGTGCCAGCTTTAGCGCCGGGACTAGCGGGAGTTCTTCCGAGCAGTACTTC. Its protein product is CASFSAGTSGSSSEQYF.